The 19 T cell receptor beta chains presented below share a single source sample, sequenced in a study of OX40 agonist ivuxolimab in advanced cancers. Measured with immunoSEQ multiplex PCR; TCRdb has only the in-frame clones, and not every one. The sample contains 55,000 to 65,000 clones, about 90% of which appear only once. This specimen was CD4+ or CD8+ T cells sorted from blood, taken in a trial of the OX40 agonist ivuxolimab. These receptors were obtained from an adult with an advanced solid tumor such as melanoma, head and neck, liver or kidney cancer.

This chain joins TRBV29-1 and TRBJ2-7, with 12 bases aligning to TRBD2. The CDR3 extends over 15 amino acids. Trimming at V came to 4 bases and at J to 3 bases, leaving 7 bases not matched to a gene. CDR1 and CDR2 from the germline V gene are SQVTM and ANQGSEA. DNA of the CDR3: TGCAGCGTTGCTCGCCTAGCGGGGGGGTTCTACGAGCAGTACTTC. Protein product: CSVARLAGGFYEQYF.

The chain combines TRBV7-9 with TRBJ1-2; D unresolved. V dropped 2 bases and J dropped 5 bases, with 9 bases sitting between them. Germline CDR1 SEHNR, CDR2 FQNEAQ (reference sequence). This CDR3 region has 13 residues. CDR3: CASSLFSQYGYTF. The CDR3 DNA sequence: TGTGCCAGCAGCTTATTTTCCCAGTATGGCTACACCTTC. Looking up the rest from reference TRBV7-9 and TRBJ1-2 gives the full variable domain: DTGVSQNPRHKITKRGQNVTFRCDPISEHNRLYWYRQTLGQGPEFLTYFQNEAQLEKSRLLSDRFSAERPKGSFSTLEIQRTEQGDSAMYLCASSLFSQYGYTFGSGTRLTVV.

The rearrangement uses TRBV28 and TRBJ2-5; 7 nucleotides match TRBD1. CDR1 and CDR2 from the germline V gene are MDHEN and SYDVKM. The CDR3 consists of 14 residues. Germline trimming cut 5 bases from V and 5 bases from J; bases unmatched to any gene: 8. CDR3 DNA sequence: TGTGCCAGCAGTACCGCAGGGGGTTGGGAGACCCAGTACTTC. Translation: CASSTAGGWETQYF.

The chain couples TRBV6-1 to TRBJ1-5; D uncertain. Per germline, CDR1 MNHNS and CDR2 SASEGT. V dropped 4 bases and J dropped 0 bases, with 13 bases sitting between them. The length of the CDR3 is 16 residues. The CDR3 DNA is TGTGCCAGCAGTGCCCCACGAGGGTATAGCAATCAGCCCCAGCATTTT. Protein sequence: CASSAPRGYSNQPQHF.

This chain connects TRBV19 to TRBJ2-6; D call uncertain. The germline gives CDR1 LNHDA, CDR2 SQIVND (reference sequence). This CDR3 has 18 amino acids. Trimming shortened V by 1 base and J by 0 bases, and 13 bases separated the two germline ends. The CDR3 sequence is CASSIVGPPFSGANVLTF. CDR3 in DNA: TGTGCCAGTAGTATAGTCGGGCCTCCTTTCTCTGGGGCCAACGTCCTGACTTTC.

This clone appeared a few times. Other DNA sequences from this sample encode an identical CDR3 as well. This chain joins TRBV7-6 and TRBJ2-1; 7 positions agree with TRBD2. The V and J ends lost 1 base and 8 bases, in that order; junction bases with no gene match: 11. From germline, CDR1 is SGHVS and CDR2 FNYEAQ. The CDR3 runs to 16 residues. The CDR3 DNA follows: TGTGCCAGCAGCTTAGGTGGGGGGAGGGCCCTCGATGAGCAGTTCTTC. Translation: CASSLGGGRALDEQFF. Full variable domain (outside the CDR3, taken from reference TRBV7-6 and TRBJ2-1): GAGVSQSPRYKVTKRGQDVALRCDPISGHVSLYWYRQALGQGPEFLTYFNYEAQQDKSGLPNDRFSAERPEGSISTLTIQRTEQRDSAMYRCASSLGGGRALDEQFFGPGTRLTVL.

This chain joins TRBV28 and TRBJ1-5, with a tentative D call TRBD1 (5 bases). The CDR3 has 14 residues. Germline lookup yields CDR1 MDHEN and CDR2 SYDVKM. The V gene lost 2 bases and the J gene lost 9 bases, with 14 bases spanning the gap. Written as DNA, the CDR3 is TGTGCCAGCAGTTTAGGGGGGGTGGAGGGGCCCCAGCATTTT. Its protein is CASSLGGVEGPQHF.

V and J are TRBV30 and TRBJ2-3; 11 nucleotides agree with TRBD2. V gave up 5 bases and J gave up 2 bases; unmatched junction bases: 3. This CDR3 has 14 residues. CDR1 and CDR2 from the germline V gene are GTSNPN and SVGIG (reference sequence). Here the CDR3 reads CAWLAGGDTDTQYF. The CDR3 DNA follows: TGTGCCTGGCTAGCGGGGGGCGACACAGATACGCAGTATTTT.

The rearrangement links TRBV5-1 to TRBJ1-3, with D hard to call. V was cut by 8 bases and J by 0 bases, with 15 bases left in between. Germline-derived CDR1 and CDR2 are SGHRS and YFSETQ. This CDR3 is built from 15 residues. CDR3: CASLRWAFSGNTIYF. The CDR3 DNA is TGCGCCAGTCTCCGTTGGGCGTTCTCTGGAAACACCATATATTTT.

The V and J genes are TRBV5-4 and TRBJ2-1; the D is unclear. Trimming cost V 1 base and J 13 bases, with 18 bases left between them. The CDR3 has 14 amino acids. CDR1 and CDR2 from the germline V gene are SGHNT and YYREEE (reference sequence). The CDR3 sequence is CASSLWVVSNGQFF. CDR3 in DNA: TGTGCCAGCAGCTTGTGGGTAGTATCGAATGGACAGTTCTTC.

CDR3 in DNA: TGTGCCAGCAGTACCTCAGGGGGCCGGGTGAATTCACCCCTCCACTTT. Its translation is CASSTSGGRVNSPLHF. This rearrangement joins TRBV6-6 to TRBJ1-6; 8 bases map to TRBD1. Germline values: CDR1 MNHNY, CDR2 SVGAGI (reference sequence). The CDR3 is made up of 16 amino acids. V shed 5 bases and J 7 bases; nucleotides not matched to a gene: 10.

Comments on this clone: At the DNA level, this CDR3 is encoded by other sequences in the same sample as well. The CDR3 sequence: CASSVGTDTQYF. The CDR3 coding sequence is TGTGCCAGCAGCGTAGGAACAGATACGCAGTATTTT. The chain links TRBV9 to TRBJ2-3; D remains unclear. Per the germline V gene, CDR1 is SGDLS and CDR2 is YYNGEE. V shed 0 bases and J shed 3 bases, with 2 bases lying between them. This CDR3 is built from 12 residues. Using reference TRBV9 and TRBJ2-3 for the parts outside the CDR3, the full variable domain is DSGVTQTPKHLITATGQRVTLRCSPRSGDLSVYWYQQSLDQGLQFLIQYYNGEERAKGNILERFSAQQFPDLHSELNLSSLELGDSALYFCASSVGTDTQYFGPGTRLTVL.

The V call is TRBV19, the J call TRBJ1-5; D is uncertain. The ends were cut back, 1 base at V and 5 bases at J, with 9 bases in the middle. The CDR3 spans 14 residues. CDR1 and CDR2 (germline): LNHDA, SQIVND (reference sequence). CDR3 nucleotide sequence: TGTGCCAGTAGTATAGGGGCGGGTCATCAGCCCCAGCATTTT. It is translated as CASSIGAGHQPQHF.

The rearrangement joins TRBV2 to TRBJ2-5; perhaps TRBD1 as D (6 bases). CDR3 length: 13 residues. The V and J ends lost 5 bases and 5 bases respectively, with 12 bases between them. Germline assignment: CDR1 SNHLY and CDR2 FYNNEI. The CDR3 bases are TGTGCCAGCAGTCGTACGAGGGGGGAGACCCAGTACTTC. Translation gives CASSRTRGETQYF.

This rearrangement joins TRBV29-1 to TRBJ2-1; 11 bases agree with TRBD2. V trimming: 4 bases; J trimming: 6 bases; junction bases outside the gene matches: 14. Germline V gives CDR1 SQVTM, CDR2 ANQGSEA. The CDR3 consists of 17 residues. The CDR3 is CSVAGSGLAGRINEQFF. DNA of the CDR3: TGCAGCGTTGCCGGATCCGGACTAGCGGGCAGGATCAATGAGCAGTTCTTC.

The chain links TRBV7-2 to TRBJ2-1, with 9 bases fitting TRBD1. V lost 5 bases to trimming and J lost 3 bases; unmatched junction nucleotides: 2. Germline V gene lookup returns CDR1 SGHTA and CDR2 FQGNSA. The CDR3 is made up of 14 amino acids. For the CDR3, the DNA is TGTGCCAGCAGCGAGGACAGGGGCTACAATGAGCAGTTCTTC. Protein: CASSEDRGYNEQFF.

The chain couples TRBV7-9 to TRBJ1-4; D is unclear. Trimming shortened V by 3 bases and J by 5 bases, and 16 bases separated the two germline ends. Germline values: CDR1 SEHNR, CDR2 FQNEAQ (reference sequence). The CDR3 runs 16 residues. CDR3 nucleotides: TGTGCCAGCAGCTTCGCGGGGTCGGGTGCCAATGAAAAACTGTTTTTT. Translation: CASSFAGSGANEKLFF.

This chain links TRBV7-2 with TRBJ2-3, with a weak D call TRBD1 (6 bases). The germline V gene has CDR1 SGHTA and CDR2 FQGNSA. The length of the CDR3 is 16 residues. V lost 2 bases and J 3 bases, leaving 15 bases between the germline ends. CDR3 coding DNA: TGTGCCAGCAGCTTACTCATGGGGGCGTGGACAGATACGCAGTATTTT. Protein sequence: CASSLLMGAWTDTQYF.

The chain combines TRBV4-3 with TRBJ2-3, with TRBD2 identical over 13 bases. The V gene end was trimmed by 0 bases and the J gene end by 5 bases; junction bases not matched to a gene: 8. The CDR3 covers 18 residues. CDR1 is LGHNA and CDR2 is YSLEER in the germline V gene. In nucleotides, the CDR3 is TGCGCCAGCAGCCAAGAAAGCCCGGGACTAGCGGGGATAGATACGCAGTATTTT. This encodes CASSQESPGLAGIDTQYF.